The 6 T cell receptor beta chains reported below all come from one sample, sequenced in a study of T cell responses to AZD1222 COVID-19 vaccine listed by TCRdb under 2021. Library prep was done by the immunoSEQ multiplex PCR assay. TCRdb took over this immuneACCESS table, retaining in-frame rearrangements with V and J assigned. Such tables are incomplete; in checked studies, under half of the missing clones stem from an unresolved V gene, and the remainder is unexplained. This sample lists about 120,000 clones; approximately 90% were detected once. Roughly 3.1% of the sample rests with the top ten. The meaning of the sample's time point label: about 28 days (+/-7) after the second vaccine dose. Material: peripheral blood, obtained 28 days after the second AZD1222 dose. The origin of the receptors is an adult who received the AZD1222 COVID-19 vaccine.

J is TRBJ2-1 and V is TRBV13; TRBD2 agrees at 10 bases. This CDR3 comprises 16 residues. V dropped 2 bases and J dropped 8; count of bases not matched to a gene: 9. Looked up from germline, CDR1 is PRHDT and CDR2 is FYEKMQ (reference sequence). The CDR3 loop is CASSLYSAGGAHEQFF. The CDR3 region has the DNA TGTGCCAGCAGCTTATATTCAGCGGGGGGGGCTCATGAGCAGTTCTTC.

J is TRBJ2-2 and V is TRBV4-2, with TRBD2 identical over 8 bases. Germline CDR1 LGHNA, CDR2 YNFKEQ. The CDR3 loop spans 17 amino acids. The V and J ends lost 1 base and 6 bases, in that order; junction bases with no gene match: 10. CDR3 amino acids: CASSQVALGAGAGELFF. The CDR3, as DNA: TGTGCCAGCAGCCAAGTCGCGTTAGGAGCGGGGGCCGGGGAGCTGTTTTTT.

Regarding this clone: The same CDR3 also results from other DNA sequences found in this sample. The V call is TRBV6-5, the J call TRBJ2-2; TRBD1 is a possible D gene (5 bases). This CDR3 region has 14 residues. V was cut by 4 bases and J by 5 bases, with 11 bases left in between. Per the germline V gene, CDR1 is MNHEY and CDR2 is SVGAGI. The CDR3 DNA reads TGTGCCAGCAGTTCACTCCAGGGTACCGGGGAGCTGTTTTTT. Protein: CASSSLQGTGELFF.

Points on this clone: Sequence at one end of the junction differs from germline and may be a read error. The genes are TRBV7-3 and TRBJ1-4, with 9 bases aligning to TRBD1. CDR1 and CDR2 from the germline V gene are SGHTA and FQGTGA. CDR3 length equals 15 residues. The CDR3 DNA is TGTGCCAGCAGTTTAATGGGACAGGGAGATGAAAAACTGTTTTTT. This gives the protein CASSLMGQGDEKLFF.

This chain joins TRBV12-3 or TRBV12-4 and TRBJ1-2, with 7 bases aligning to TRBD1. The CDR3 runs 13 residues. After removal of 3 bases from V and 4 bases from J, the junction contained 2 bases not matched to a gene. CDR3 sequence: CASSFWDSYGYTF. CDR3 sequence (DNA): TGTGCCAGCAGTTTTTGGGACAGCTATGGCTACACCTTC.

This clone was counted a few times. V and J are TRBV7-2 and TRBJ2-6; D perhaps matches TRBD1 (6 bases). V lost 6 bases and J lost 1, with 10 bases in between. This CDR3 region has 15 residues. Germline CDR1 is SGHTA and CDR2 is FQGNSA. As DNA, the CDR3 is TGTGCCAGCAGACCACAGGGTTCTGGGGCCAACGTCCTGACTTTC. It yields the protein CASRPQGSGANVLTF.